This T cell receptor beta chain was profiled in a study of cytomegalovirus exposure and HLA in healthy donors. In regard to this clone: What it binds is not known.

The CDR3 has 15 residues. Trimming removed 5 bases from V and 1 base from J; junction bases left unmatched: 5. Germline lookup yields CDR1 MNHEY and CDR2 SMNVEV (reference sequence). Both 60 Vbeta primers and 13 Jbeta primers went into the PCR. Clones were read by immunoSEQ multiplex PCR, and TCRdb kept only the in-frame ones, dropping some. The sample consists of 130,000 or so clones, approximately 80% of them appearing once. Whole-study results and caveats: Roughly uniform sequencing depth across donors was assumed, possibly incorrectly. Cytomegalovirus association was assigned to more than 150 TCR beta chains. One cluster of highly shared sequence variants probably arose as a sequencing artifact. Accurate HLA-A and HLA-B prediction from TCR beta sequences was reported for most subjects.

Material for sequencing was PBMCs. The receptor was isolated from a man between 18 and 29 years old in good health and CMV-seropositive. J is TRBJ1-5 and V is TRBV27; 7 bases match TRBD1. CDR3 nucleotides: TGTGCCAGCAGTCCCGACAGGGTGAGCAATCAGCCCCAGCATTTT. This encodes CASSPDRVSNQPQHF.